This is a list of T cell receptor beta chains from one sample in a study of CD8 T cells in Susac syndrome. TCRdb ran MiXCR on the immunoSEQ multiplex PCR reads and lists one entry per CDR3 protein. The sample gives about 19,000 distinct CDR3 sequences, 85% to 95% of which show up once; approximately 0.23% is in the top ten. The source material was CD8+ T cells from PBMCs. These receptors were collected from a human donor in good health. The CDR3 runs from the conserved cysteine through the conserved F or W. D genes are given only for firm matches. Clone sizes are given selectively: once, few, many, or a class where the clone is expanded.

D: NA
J: TRBJ2-3
length: 14
size: NA
V: TRBV4-1
CDR3: CASSLSLVPDTQYF
DNA: TGCGCCAGCAGCCTGTCCCTGGTTCCAGATACGCAGTATTTT

D: NA
J: TRBJ2-3
length: 12
size: NA
V: TRBV7-9
CDR3: CASRIFTDTQYF
DNA: TGTGCCAGCAGGATTTTCACAGATACGCAGTATTTT

D: NA
J: TRBJ2-1
length: 13
size: NA
V: TRBV7-7
CDR3: CASSSAPHNEQFF
DNA: TGTGCCAGCAGTTCCGCCCCCCACAATGAGCAGTTCTTC

D: NA
J: TRBJ2-1
length: 16
size: once
V: TRBV7-8
CDR3: CASSWGNTGYYNEQFF
DNA: TGTGCCAGCAGTTGGGGCAATACAGGATATTACAATGAGCAGTTCTTC

D: TRBD1
J: TRBJ2-1
length: 16
size: NA
V: TRBV27
CDR3: CASSPTTGQLYNEQFF
DNA: TGTGCCAGCAGTCCGACGACGGGACAGCTATACAATGAGCAGTTCTTC

D: TRBD2
J: TRBJ2-1
length: 16
size: NA
V: TRBV7-9
CDR3: CASSLAGLAGYNEQFF
DNA: TGTGCCAGCAGCTTAGCGGGACTAGCGGGGTACAATGAGCAGTTCTTC

D: TRBD2
J: TRBJ2-1
length: 15
size: NA
V: TRBV20-1
CDR3: CSALWGLAGGREQFF
DNA: TGCAGTGCGCTCTGGGGCCTAGCGGGAGGGAGGGAGCAGTTCTTC

D: TRBD1
J: TRBJ1-1
length: 13
size: once
V: TRBV18
CDR3: CANKPRQGDEVFF
DNA: TGTGCCAACAAACCGAGACAGGGAGACGAAGTTTTCTTT

D: NA
J: TRBJ2-7
length: 14
size: NA
V: TRBV28
CDR3: CASRGAGDPYEQYF
DNA: TGTGCCAGCAGGGGAGCAGGGGACCCCTACGAGCAGTACTTC

D: NA
J: TRBJ1-4
length: 15
size: NA
V: TRBV6-5
CDR3: CASSPTGNLNEKLFF
DNA: TGTGCCAGCAGCCCAACAGGGAATTTAAATGAAAAACTGTTTTTT

D: NA
J: TRBJ1-2
length: 14
size: NA
V: TRBV27
CDR3: CASSFRQTNYGYTF
DNA: TGTGCCAGCAGTTTTCGGCAGACCAACTATGGCTACACCTTC

D: NA
J: TRBJ1-3
length: 12
size: NA
V: TRBV18
CDR3: CASSRLGNTIYF
DNA: TGTGCCAGCTCCCGACTTGGAAACACCATATATTTT

D: NA
J: TRBJ2-7
length: 16
size: NA
V: TRBV27
CDR3: CASSSVPAQKLREQYF
DNA: TGTGCCAGCAGTTCAGTACCGGCCCAAAAACTAAGAGAGCAGTACTTC

D: TRBD2
J: TRBJ2-7
length: 16
size: NA
V: TRBV19
CDR3: CASSIAGGPRPYEQYF
DNA: TGTGCCAGTAGTATAGCGGGAGGGCCAAGACCCTACGAGCAGTACTTC

D: NA
J: TRBJ2-5
length: 15
size: NA
V: TRBV13
CDR3: CASSFSNGPQETQYF
DNA: TGTGCCAGCAGCTTTTCCAACGGCCCCCAAGAGACCCAGTACTTC

D: NA
J: TRBJ2-1
length: 12
size: NA
V: TRBV18
CDR3: CASSPGTQEQFF
DNA: TGTGCCAGCTCACCGGGGACGCAAGAGCAGTTCTTC

D: NA
J: TRBJ2-7
length: 16
size: NA
V: TRBV7-9
CDR3: CASSLVYGTLTYEQYF
DNA: TGTGCCAGCAGCTTAGTTTACGGGACTCTAACCTACGAGCAGTACTTC

D: NA
J: TRBJ2-2
length: 14
size: NA
V: TRBV24-1
CDR3: CATSDTEGTGELFF
DNA: TGTGCCACCAGTGACACAGAGGGCACCGGGGAGCTGTTTTTT

D: NA
J: TRBJ2-1
length: 16
size: NA
V: TRBV5-1
CDR3: CASSLAVAGQDNEQFF
DNA: TGCGCCAGCAGCTTGGCCGTGGCCGGGCAAGACAATGAGCAGTTCTTC

D: NA
J: TRBJ1-1
length: 14
size: NA
V: TRBV7-8
CDR3: CASSLDSAGTEAFF
DNA: TGTGCCAGCAGCTTAGATTCTGCGGGCACTGAAGCTTTCTTT

D: TRBD1
J: TRBJ2-5
length: 14
size: NA
V: TRBV12-3/TRBV12-4
CDR3: CASSSDRGRETQYF
DNA: TGTGCCAGCAGTTCGGACAGGGGTCGAGAGACCCAGTACTTC

D: TRBD2
J: TRBJ2-2
length: 13
size: NA
V: TRBV20-1
CDR3: CSATSGNTGELFF
DNA: TGCAGTGCTACTAGCGGGAACACCGGGGAGCTGTTTTTT

D: NA
J: TRBJ2-2
length: 16
size: NA
V: TRBV6-6
CDR3: CASSFPDSWTTGELFF
DNA: TGTGCCAGCAGTTTCCCGGACAGCTGGACGACCGGGGAGCTGTTTTTT

D: NA
J: TRBJ2-2
length: 15
size: NA
V: TRBV4-3
CDR3: CASSQDRLGTGELFF
DNA: TGCGCCAGCAGCCAAGACAGGTTGGGTACCGGGGAGCTGTTTTTT

D: TRBD1
J: TRBJ2-7
length: 12
size: few
V: TRBV20-1
CDR3: CSARDRDYEQYF
DNA: TGCAGTGCTAGGGACAGGGACTACGAGCAGTACTTC

D: TRBD1
J: TRBJ1-3
length: 15
size: NA
V: TRBV4-3
CDR3: CASSLDRGPGNTIYF
DNA: TGCGCCAGCAGCCTGGACAGGGGCCCCGGAAACACCATATATTTT

D: NA
J: TRBJ2-1
length: 15
size: NA
V: TRBV7-9
CDR3: CASSTGRISYNEQFF
DNA: TGTGCCAGCTCGACAGGACGCATCTCCTACAATGAGCAGTTCTTC

D: NA
J: TRBJ2-2
length: 18
size: NA
V: TRBV4-3
CDR3: CASSQDQVVADNTGELFF
DNA: TGCGCCAGCAGCCAAGATCAAGTAGTGGCGGATAACACCGGGGAGCTGTTTTTT

D: TRBD1
J: TRBJ2-7
length: 14
size: NA
V: TRBV28
CDR3: CASSQGQGRYEQYF
DNA: TGTGCCAGCAGTCAGGGACAGGGGAGGTACGAGCAGTACTTC

D: NA
J: TRBJ2-6
length: 14
size: NA
V: TRBV12-3/TRBV12-4
CDR3: CASSFVYGANVLTF
DNA: TGTGCCAGCAGTTTTGTTTATGGGGCCAACGTCCTGACTTTC

D: TRBD2
J: TRBJ2-5
length: 17
size: NA
V: TRBV5-5
CDR3: CASSPGASGRAPETQYF
DNA: TGTGCCAGCAGCCCGGGGGCTAGCGGGAGGGCCCCGGAGACCCAGTACTTC